The 8 T cell receptor beta chains below all came from one sample that was sequenced in a study of shared clonotypes between healthy human individuals. Sequenced by immunoSEQ multiplex PCR; TCRdb stores in-frame clones only, minus some. The table has roughly 2.6 million clones, around 90% seen once; the top ten hold over 0.12%. The sequenced sample consisted of naive CD4+ T cells sorted from blood. The subset: CD45RA+ positively selected. The receptors come from a young man in good health.

CDR3 residues: CASSPTNERTDTQYF. CDR3 bases: TGCGCCAGCAGCCCTACCAACGAACGCACAGATACGCAGTATTTT. J is TRBJ2-3 and V is TRBV4-1; D uncertain. Looked up from germline, CDR1 is MGHRA and CDR2 is YSYEKL. The V gene lost 4 bases and the J gene lost 1 base, with 12 bases spanning the gap. There are 15 residues in the CDR3.

The gene calls are TRBV10-3 and TRBJ2-1; 10 positions agree with TRBD2. From germline, CDR1 is ENHRY and CDR2 SYGVKD. The CDR3 runs to 15 residues. Trimming cost V 5 bases and J 0 bases; bases outside gene matches: 1. CDR3 amino acids: CAISLAGDSYNEQFF. In DNA form, the CDR3 reads TGTGCCATCAGTCTAGCGGGAGACTCCTACAATGAGCAGTTCTTC.

The chain carries TRBV7-9 and TRBJ2-7; the D call may be TRBD1 or TRBD2 (5 bases each). The CDR3 spans 12 residues. The germline CDR1 and CDR2 sequences are SEHNR and FQNEAQ (reference sequence). V lost 10 bases, J lost 6 bases, and 16 bases lay in between. CDR3 DNA sequence: TGTGCCACCCCGAGGGGAAGCGGCGAGCAGTACTTC. This translates into CATPRGSGEQYF.

The chain combines TRBV27 with TRBJ2-7, with D possibly being TRBD1 (7 bases). The CDR3 runs to 14 residues. CDR1 and CDR2 (germline): MNHEY, SMNVEV (reference sequence). Trimming pared 8 bases from V and 0 bases from J, leaving 14 bases between. CDR3 in DNA: TGTGCCAGCCAGGGGGGCTTAAGCTCCTACGAGCAGTACTTC. Amino acids: CASQGGLSSYEQYF.

V is TRBV10-3 and J is TRBJ2-2; 10 nucleotides agree with TRBD1. Germline trimming cut 8 bases from V and 6 bases from J; bases unmatched to any gene: 12. This CDR3 is 16 amino acids long. Germline CDR1 is ENHRY and CDR2 is SYGVKD. The CDR3 DNA reads as TGTGCCATCGGGGGACCGGGACAGGGGATAGCCGGGGAGCTGTTTTTT. Amino acid sequence: CAIGGPGQGIAGELFF.

V usage is TRBV7-6 and J usage is TRBJ2-7; weak D call: TRBD1 (6 bases). Trimming removed 1 base from V and 5 bases from J, with 15 bases in between. From germline, CDR1 is SGHVS and CDR2 FNYEAQ. CDR3 length: 15 residues. This CDR3 reads CASSLGTGTPDEQYF. The CDR3 DNA follows: TGTGCCAGCAGCTTAGGAACCGGGACACCAGACGAGCAGTACTTC.

This clone appeared once. Within the sample, other DNA sequences also encode this same CDR3. The chain has TRBV5-1 and TRBJ2-3, with 12 bases aligning to TRBD2. Trimming took 0 bases from V and 3 from J; bases not matched to a gene: 8. The CDR3 is 18 residues long. Germline V CDR1 and CDR2: SGHRS, YFSETQ. CDR3 DNA: TGCGCCAGCAGCTTGGCGAGGACTAGCGGGGAAGTAACAGATACGCAGTATTTT. It encodes CASSLARTSGEVTDTQYF.

Regarding this clone: Other DNA sequences within the sample encode an identical CDR3. This chain uses TRBV10-3 with TRBJ1-2; the D gene is possibly TRBD1 (6 bases). The CDR3 is 13 residues long. The germline V gene has CDR1 ENHRY and CDR2 SYGVKD. V lost 3 bases and J lost 4, with 9 bases in between. The CDR3 reads CAISERGAYGYTF. The CDR3 DNA reads as TGTGCCATCAGTGAAAGGGGGGCCTATGGCTACACCTTC.